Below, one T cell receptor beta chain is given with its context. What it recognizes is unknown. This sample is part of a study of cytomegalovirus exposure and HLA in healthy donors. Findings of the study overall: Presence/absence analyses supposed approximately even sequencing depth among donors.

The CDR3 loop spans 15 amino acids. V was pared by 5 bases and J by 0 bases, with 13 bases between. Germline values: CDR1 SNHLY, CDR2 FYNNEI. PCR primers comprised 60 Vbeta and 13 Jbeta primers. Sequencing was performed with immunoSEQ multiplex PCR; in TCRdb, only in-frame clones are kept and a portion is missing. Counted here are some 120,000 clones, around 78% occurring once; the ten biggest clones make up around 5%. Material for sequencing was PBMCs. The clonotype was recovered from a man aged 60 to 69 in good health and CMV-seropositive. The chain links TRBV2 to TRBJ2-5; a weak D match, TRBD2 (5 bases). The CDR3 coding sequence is TGTGCCAGCAGTAATGGACTCAGCTACCAAGAGACCCAGTACTTC. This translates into CASSNGLSYQETQYF.